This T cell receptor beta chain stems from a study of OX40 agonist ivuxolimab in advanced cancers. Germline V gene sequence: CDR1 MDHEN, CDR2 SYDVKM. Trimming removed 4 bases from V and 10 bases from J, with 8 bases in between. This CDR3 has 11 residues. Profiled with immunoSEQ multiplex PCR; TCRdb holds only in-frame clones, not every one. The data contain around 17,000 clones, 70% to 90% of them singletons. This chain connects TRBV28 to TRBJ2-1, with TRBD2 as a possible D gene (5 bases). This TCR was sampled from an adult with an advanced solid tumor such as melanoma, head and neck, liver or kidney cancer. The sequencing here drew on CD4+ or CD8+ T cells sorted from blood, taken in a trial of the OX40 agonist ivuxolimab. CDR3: CASSYQREQFF. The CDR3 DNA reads TGTGCCAGCAGTTATCAGCGGGAGCAGTTCTTC.